The T cell receptor (beta chain) under discussion was sequenced for a study of control samples from healthy donors and cancer patients. The CDR3 runs to 15 residues. CDR1 and CDR2 from the germline V gene are ENHRY and SYGVKD. The V end was cut by 0 bases, the J end by 4 bases, with 12 bases between. Profiled with immunoSEQ multiplex PCR; TCRdb holds only in-frame clones, not every one. The sample holds more than 95,000 clones, over 75% seen once. The rearrangement links TRBV10-3 to TRBJ2-5, with D maybe TRBD1 (5 bases). Sequences were obtained from PBMCs. The source of this sequence is a woman in her fifties or sixties with colorectal cancer. CDR3 sequence reads: CAISESPRTLETQYF. The CDR3 DNA is TGTGCCATCAGTGAGTCTCCCAGGACACTAGAGACCCAGTACTTC.